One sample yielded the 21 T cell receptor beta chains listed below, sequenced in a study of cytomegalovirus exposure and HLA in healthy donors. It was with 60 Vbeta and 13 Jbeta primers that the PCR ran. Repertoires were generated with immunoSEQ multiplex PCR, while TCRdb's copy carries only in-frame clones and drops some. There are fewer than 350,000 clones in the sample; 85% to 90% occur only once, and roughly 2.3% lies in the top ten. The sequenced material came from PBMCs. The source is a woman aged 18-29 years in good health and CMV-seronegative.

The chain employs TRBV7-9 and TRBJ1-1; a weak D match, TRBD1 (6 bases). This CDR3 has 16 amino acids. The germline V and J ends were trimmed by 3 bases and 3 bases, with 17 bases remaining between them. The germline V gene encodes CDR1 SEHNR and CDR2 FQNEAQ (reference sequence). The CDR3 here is CASSFEIGGRDTEAFF. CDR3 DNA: TGTGCCAGCAGCTTTGAAATCGGGGGGCGCGACACTGAAGCTTTCTTT.

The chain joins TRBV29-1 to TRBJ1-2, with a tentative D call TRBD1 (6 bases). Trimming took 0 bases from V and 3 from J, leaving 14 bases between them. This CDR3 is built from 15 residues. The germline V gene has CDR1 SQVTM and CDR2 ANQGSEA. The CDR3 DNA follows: TGCAGCGTTGAAGACCCCAGGGGTGATCACTATGGCTACACCTTC. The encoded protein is CSVEDPRGDHYGYTF.

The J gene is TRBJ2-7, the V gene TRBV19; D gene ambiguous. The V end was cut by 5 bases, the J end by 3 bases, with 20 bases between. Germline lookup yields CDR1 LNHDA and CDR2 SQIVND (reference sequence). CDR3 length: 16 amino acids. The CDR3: CASSPRPWQDFYEQYF. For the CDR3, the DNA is TGTGCCAGTAGTCCACGACCTTGGCAAGACTTCTACGAGCAGTACTTC.

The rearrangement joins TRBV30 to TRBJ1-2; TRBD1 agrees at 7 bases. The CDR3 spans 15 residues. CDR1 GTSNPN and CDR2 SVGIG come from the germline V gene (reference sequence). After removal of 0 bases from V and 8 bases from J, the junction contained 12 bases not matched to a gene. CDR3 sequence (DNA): TGTGCCTGGAGTGTAAAACAGGGGTTATCGTTCGGCTACACCTTC. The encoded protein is CAWSVKQGLSFGYTF.

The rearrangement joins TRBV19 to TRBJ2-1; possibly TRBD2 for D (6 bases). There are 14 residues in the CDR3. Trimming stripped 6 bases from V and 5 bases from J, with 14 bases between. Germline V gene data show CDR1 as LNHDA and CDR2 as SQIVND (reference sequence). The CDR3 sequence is CASSRLVGNNEQFF. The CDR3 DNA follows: TGTGCCAGTAGCCGACTAGTGGGGAACAATGAGCAGTTCTTC.

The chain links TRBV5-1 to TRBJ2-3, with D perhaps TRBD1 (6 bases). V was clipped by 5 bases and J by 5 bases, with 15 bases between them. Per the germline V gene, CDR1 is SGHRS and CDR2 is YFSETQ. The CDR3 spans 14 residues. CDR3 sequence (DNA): TGCGCCAGCAGGAGAGGGGGTGGGGGAGATACGCAGTATTTT. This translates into CASRRGGGGDTQYF.

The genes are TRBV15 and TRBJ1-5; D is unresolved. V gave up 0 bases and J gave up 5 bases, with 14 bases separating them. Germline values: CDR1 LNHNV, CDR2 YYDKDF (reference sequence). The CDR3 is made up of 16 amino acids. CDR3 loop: CATSRDKGEYDQPQHF. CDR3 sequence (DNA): TGTGCCACCAGCAGAGATAAGGGAGAGTACGATCAGCCCCAGCATTTT.

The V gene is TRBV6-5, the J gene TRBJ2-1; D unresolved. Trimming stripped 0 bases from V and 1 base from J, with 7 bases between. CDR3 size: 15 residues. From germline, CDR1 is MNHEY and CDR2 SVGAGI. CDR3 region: CASSYSTRSYNEQFF. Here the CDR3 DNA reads TGTGCCAGCAGTTACTCGACCAGGTCCTACAATGAGCAGTTCTTC.

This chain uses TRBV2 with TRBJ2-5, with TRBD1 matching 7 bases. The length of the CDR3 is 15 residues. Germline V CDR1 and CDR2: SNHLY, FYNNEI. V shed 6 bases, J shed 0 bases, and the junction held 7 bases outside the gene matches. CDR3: CASRAQQGYQETQYF. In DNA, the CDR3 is TGTGCCAGCAGAGCACAACAGGGGTACCAAGAGACCCAGTACTTC.

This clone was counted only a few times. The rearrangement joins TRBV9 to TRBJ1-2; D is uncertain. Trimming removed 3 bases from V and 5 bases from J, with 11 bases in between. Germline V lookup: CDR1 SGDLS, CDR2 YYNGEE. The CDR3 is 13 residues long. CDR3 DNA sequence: TGTGCCAGCAGCGGAGGGTTGAGTTATGGCTACACCTTC. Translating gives CASSGGLSYGYTF.

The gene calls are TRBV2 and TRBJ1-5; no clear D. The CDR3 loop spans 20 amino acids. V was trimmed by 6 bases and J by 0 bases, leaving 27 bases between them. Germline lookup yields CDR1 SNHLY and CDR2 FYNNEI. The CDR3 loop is CASRAPFGDDYSYSNQPQHF. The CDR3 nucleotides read TGTGCCAGCAGGGCACCCTTTGGAGACGACTACTCCTATAGCAATCAGCCCCAGCATTTT.

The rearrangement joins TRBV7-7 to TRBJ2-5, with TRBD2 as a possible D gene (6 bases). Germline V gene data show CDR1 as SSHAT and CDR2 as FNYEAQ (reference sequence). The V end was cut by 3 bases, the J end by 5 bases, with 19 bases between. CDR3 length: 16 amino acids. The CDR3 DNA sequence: TGTGCCAGCAGCTTTAATCTAGCGTCGAGCATGGAGACCCAGTACTTC. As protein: CASSFNLASSMETQYF.

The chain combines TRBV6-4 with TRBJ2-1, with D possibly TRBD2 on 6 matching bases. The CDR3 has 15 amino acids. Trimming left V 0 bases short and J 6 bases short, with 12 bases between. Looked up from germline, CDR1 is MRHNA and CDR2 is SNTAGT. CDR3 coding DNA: TGTGCCAGCAGTGACTCGACTAGTCCGATCAATGAGCAGTTCTTC. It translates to CASSDSTSPINEQFF.

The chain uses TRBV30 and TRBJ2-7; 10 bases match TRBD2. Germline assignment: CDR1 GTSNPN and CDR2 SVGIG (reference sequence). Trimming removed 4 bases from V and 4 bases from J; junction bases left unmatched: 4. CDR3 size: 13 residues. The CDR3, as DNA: TGTGCCTGGAAAGTAGCGGGGGGTTACGAGCAGTACTTC. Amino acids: CAWKVAGGYEQYF.

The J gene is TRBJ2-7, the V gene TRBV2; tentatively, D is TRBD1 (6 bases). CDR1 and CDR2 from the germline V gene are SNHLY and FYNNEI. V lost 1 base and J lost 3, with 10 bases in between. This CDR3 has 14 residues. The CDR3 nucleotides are TGTGCCAGCAGTGAAGACCCGGACAGCTACGAGCAGTACTTC. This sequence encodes CASSEDPDSYEQYF.

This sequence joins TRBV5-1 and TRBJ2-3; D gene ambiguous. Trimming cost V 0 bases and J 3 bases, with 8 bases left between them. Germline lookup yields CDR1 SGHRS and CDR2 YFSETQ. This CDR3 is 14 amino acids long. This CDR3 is CASSLAVSTDTQYF. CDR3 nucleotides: TGCGCCAGCAGCTTGGCGGTCTCGACAGATACGCAGTATTTT.

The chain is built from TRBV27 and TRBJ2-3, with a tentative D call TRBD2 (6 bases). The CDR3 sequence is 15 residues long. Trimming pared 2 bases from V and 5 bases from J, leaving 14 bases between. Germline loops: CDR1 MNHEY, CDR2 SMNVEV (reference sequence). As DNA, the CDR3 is TGTGCCAGCAGTTTAGAAGGGAGGCTTAAAGATACGCAGTATTTT. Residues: CASSLEGRLKDTQYF.

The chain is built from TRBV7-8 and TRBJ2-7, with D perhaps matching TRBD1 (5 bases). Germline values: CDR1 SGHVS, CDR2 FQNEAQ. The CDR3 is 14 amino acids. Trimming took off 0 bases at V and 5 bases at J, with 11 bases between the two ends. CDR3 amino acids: CASSLAQGANEQYF. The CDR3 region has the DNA TGTGCCAGCAGCTTAGCGCAGGGCGCTAACGAGCAGTACTTC.

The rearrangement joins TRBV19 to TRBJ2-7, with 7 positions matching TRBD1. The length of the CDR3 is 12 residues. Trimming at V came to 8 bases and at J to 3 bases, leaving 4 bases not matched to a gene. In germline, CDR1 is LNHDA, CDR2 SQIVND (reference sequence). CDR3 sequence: CASQGQLYEQYF. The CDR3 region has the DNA TGTGCCAGTCAGGGACAGCTCTACGAGCAGTACTTC.

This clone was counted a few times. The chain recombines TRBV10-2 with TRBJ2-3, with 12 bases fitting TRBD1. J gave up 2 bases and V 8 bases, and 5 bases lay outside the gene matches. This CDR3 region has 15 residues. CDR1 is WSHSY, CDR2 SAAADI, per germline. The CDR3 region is CASGGQGAFTDTQYF. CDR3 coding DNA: TGCGCCAGCGGGGGACAGGGGGCCTTCACAGATACGCAGTATTTT.

The CDR3: CASSGPQGQRVYGYTF. DNA for the CDR3: TGTGCCAGCAGTGGACCACAGGGTCAGAGGGTTTATGGCTACACCTTC. J is TRBJ1-2 and V is TRBV2, with a weak D call TRBD1 (6 bases). Trimming removed 4 bases at V and 5 bases at J, with 20 bases between. Germline assignment: CDR1 SNHLY and CDR2 FYNNEI. This CDR3 has 16 amino acids. The complete variable domain, with remaining parts taken from reference TRBV2 and TRBJ1-2, reads EPEVTQTPSHQVTQMGQEVILRCVPISNHLYFYWYRQILGQKVEFLVSFYNNEISEKSEIFDDQFSVERPDGSNFTLKIRSTKLEDSAMYFCASSGPQGQRVYGYTFGSGTRLTVV.